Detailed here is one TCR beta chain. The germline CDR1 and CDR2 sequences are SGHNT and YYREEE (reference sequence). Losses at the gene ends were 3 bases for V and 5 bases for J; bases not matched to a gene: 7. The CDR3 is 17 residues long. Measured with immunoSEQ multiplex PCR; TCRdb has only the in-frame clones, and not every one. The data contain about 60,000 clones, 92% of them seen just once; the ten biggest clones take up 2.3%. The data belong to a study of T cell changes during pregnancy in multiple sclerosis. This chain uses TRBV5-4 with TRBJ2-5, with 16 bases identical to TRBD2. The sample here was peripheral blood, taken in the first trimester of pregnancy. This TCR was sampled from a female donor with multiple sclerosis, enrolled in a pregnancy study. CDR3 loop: CASSSGTSGRARETQYF. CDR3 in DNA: TGTGCCAGCAGCTCAGGGACTAGCGGGAGGGCCAGGGAGACCCAGTACTTC.